This section outlines one TCR beta chain sequence together with its context. The data belong to a study of blood T cell repertoires in COVID-19. At the level of the study: Sites in the United States, Italy and Spain provided acute and convalescent COVID-19 samples.

The protocol was immunoSEQ multiplex PCR, while the TCRdb copy is restricted to in-frame clones and leaves out a portion. The data show more than 250,000 clones, around 87% seen once. There are 17 residues in the CDR3. With V trimmed by 9 bases and J by 0 bases, 11 bases remained unmatched. CDR1 is LNHDA, CDR2 SQIVND, per germline (reference sequence). The source of this sequence is a man between 50 and 59 years old with active or convalescent COVID-19. Sequencing input: peripheral blood. J is TRBJ2-1 and V is TRBV19; 10 bases map to TRBD1. CDR3 sequence: CASRDRGFLGSYNEQFF. The CDR3 bases are TGTGCCAGCCGGGACAGGGGTTTCTTGGGCTCCTACAATGAGCAGTTCTTC.